This entry features one TCR beta chain sequence. What it binds is unknown. V lost 2 bases and J 4 bases, leaving 18 bases between the germline ends. Germline V gene lookup returns CDR1 MGHRA and CDR2 YSYEKL. CDR3 length: 17 amino acids. This entry is derived from a study of graft-versus-host responses after intestinal transplantation. The wider study: The study gave all recipients anti-thymocyte globulin induction, then tacrolimus and steroids for two to three years. General observations from the study: Ileal or blood samples showed some GvH clones first, and such clones were also found in recipient marrow. The study associated peak circulating GvH clone levels with early post-transplant HvG declines. Graft-versus-host to host-versus-graft clonal ratios in allografts were high in patients with graft-donor T cell macrochimerism.

Produced via immunoSEQ multiplex PCR; TCRdb's table is partial and in-frame only. The repertoire holds about 88,000 clones, with under 90% as singletons. The source is a human donor who received an intestinal transplant. The sequencing here drew on unstimulated CD4+ T cells sorted from spleen or lymph node cells, taken before intestinal transplant. The rearrangement uses TRBV4-1 and TRBJ1-5; D may be TRBD1 (6 bases). CDR3 sequence: CASSQREDGQNNQPQHF. In DNA form, the CDR3 reads TGCGCCAGCAGCCAACGAGAAGACGGACAGAATAATCAGCCCCAGCATTTT.